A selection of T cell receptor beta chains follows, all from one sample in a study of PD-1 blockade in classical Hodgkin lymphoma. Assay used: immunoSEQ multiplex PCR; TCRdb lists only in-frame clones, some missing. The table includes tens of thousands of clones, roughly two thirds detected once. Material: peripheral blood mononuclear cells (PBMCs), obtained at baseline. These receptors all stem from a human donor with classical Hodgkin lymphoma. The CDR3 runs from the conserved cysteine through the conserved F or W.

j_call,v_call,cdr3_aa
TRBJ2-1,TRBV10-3,CAISEAGLYNEQFF
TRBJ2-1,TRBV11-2,CASSLDWIRQGSSYNEQFF
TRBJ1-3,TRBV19,CASSIRPGPAGNTIYF
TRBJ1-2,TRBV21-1,CASSKGQGYGYTF
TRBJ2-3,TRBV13,CASSLEDRGRADTQYF
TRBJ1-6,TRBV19,CASRSRQGANSPLHF
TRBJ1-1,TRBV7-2,CASSLVGGNTEAFF
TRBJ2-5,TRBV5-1,CASSLADSPWAETQYF
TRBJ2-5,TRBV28,CASTLTGLRQETQYF
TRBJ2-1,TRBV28,CASSLKTRAGAGDEQFF
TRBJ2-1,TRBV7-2,CASSSGTSRNNEQFF
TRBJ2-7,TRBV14,CASSQIRQGGEQYF
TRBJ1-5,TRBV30,CAWSAFKDREGGNQPQHF
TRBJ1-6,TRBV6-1,CASSGRTGGNSPLHF
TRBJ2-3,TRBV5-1,CASSFNRGRTDTQYF
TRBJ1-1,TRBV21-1,CASSKGLGGRNTEAFF
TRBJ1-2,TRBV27,CASSPRTGPNYGYTF
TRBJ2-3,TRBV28,CASSFVGQNTDTQYF
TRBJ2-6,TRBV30,CAWSTGTGANVLTF
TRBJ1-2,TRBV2,CASSGEIFERTYGYTF
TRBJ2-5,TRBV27,CASSPRVEPGTQYF
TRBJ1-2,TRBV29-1,CSVLLIGGYTF
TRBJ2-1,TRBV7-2,CASSINAGLENEQFF
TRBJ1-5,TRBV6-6,CASTFTSGNQPQHF
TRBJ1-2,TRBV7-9,CASSQPDPGGYGYTF
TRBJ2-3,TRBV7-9,CATLDGINGLDTQYF
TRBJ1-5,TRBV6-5,CASSYSIDQPQHF
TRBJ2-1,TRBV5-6,CASSLGGPLSYNEQFF
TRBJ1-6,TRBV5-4,CASSFLGESSPLHF
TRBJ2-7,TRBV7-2,CASSSTGGGYEQYF
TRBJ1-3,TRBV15,CATSRGDLKVGNTIYF
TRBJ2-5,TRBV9,CASSVGFARETQYF